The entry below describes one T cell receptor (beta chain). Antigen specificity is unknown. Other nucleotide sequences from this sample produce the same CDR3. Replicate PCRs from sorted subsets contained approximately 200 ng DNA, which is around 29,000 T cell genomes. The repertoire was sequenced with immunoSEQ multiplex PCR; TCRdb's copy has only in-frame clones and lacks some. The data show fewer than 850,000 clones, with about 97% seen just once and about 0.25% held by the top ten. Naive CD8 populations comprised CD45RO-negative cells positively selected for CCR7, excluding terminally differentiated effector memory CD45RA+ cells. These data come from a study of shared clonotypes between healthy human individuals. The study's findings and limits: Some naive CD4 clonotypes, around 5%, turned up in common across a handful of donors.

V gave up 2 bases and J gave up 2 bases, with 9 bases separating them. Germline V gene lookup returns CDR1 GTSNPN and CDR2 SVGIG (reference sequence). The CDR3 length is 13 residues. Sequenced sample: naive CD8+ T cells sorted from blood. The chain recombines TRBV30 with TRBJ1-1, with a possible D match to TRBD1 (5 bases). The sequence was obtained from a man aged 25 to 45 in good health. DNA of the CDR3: TGTGCCTGGAGTCCTGACAGCAACACTGAAGCTTTCTTT. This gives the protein CAWSPDSNTEAFF.